Given below is one TCR beta chain in context. As processed by the authors: Nucleated cell number was recorded as an estimate derived from reference gene primer amplification. Here immunoSEQ multiplex PCR was the method, and the copy in TCRdb shows in-frame clones only, minus some. Clonal size and the V and J genes are those of that table, whereas D and trimming came from the DNA. The sample lists 100,000 to 150,000 clones; around four fifths were seen once. These data are taken from a study of blood T cell repertoires in COVID-19. Overall study: Samples came from the United States, Italy and Spain, spanning acute and convalescent COVID-19. Nucleic acid was either cDNA or gDNA, and it came from T cells, B-cell-depleted T cells, or PBMCs.

The CDR3 has 11 amino acids. Trimming pared 4 bases from V and 9 bases from J, leaving 10 bases between. The germline CDR1 and CDR2 sequences are DFQATT and SNEGSKA (reference sequence). The clonotype comes from a human donor in a cohort sampled during active COVID-19. The sample consisted of peripheral blood. This sequence joins TRBV20-1 and TRBJ2-1; a weak D match, TRBD1 (6 bases). CDR3 nucleotides: TGCAGTGCTAACCCAGGGGTTGAGCAGTTCTTC. Its translation is CSANPGVEQFF.